The sequence of this TCR beta chain was determined in a study of response to subunit inactivated influenza vaccine. Overall study results and limits: Seasonal influenza vaccination, on each occasion, was suggested by the authors to recruit few new T cells.

The CDR3 sequence is 15 residues long. Germline trimming cut 3 bases from V and 9 bases from J; bases unmatched to any gene: 7. Germline V gene lookup returns CDR1 SGHRS and CDR2 YFSETQ. One entry per CDR3 protein, called by TCRdb with MiXCR from the RT-PCR reads. The profile shows 430,000 or so distinct CDR3 sequences, 11% of them singletons. In regard to this clonotype: Its antigen remains unidentified.

The material was PBMCs from blood, obtained roughly 6 weeks after vaccination. This TCR derives from a man over 45 who received an inactivated influenza vaccine. V usage is TRBV5-1 and J usage is TRBJ2-1; 12 nucleotides align to TRBD2. Here the CDR3 DNA reads TGCGCCAGCAGCTGGGCTAGCGGGGGGGCCAGTGAGCAGTTCTTC. This gives the protein CASSWASGGASEQFF.